The rows below give T cell receptor beta chains drawn from one sample of a study of T cell responses to AZD1222 COVID-19 vaccine. TCRdb's copy holds only in-frame clones and misses some; the assay was immunoSEQ multiplex PCR. The repertoire holds 99,000 or so clones, with approximately 88% as singletons. The source material was peripheral blood, sampled on day 0 of AZD1222 vaccination. These receptor sequences come from an adult in good health. Both conserved end residues are part of each CDR3. Fields, in order: D gene, CDR3 length, clone size, J gene, V gene, CDR3 DNA, CDR3 protein. A D gene is named only where the DNA matches it firmly. A row's size may be missing; if present it is once, few, many or a size class.

.	15	.	TRBJ2-7	TRBV6-2/TRBV6-3	TGTGCCAGCAGTTATAAGGCGGGATCAGACTACGAGCAGTACTTC	CASSYKAGSDYEQYF
TRBD1	13	once	TRBJ1-1	TRBV12-3/TRBV12-4	TGTGCCAGCAGTTTAACAGGGGCGAATGAAGCTTTCTTT	CASSLTGANEAFF
.	15	.	TRBJ2-2	TRBV5-1	TGCGCCAGCAGCCAACAGGGAGATAGTACCGGGGAGCTGTTTTTT	CASSQQGDSTGELFF
TRBD2	16	.	TRBJ2-3	TRBV7-9	TGTGCCAGCAGCTTGGGTAGCGGGAGGGCCGCCGATACGCAGTATTTT	CASSLGSGRAADTQYF
.	15	.	TRBJ2-7	TRBV10-3	TGTGCCATCAGTGATGGGGCGGGCAGCTCCTACGAGCAGTACTTC	CAISDGAGSSYEQYF
.	14	.	TRBJ2-7	TRBV7-2	TGTGCCAGCAGCTTATATGTTCAGGGCGCCGAGCAGTACTTC	CASSLYVQGAEQYF
.	14	.	TRBJ2-3	TRBV11-3	TGTGCCAGCAGTTTGGGGGCTAGCACAGATACGCAGTATTTT	CASSLGASTDTQYF
.	19	.	TRBJ2-1	TRBV5-4	TGTGCCAGCAGCCCCGGAACGGTTCGGGGAGGGGGGACTGACAATGAGCAGTTCTTC	CASSPGTVRGGGTDNEQFF
.	14	.	TRBJ2-7	TRBV19	TGTGCCAGTAGTATTGTCGCGTACTCCTACGAGCAGTACTTC	CASSIVAYSYEQYF
.	14	.	TRBJ2-1	TRBV27	TGTGCCAGCAGTTTATCGGACAGATACAATGAGCAGTTCTTC	CASSLSDRYNEQFF
.	14	once	TRBJ1-2	TRBV19	TGTGCCAGCCAAGTTCCCGGGGTCCACTATGGCTACACCTTC	CASQVPGVHYGYTF
.	14	.	TRBJ1-6	TRBV5-6	TGTGCCAGCAGCTTCCCCTTTGATAATTCACCCCTCCACTTT	CASSFPFDNSPLHF
TRBD1	14	.	TRBJ1-5	TRBV28	TGTGCCAGCGACAGGGATTCTAGCAATCAGCCCCAGCATTTT	CASDRDSSNQPQHF
.	14	once	TRBJ2-7	TRBV6-5	TGTGCCAGCAGCGACCTTAACTCCGTGGGCGAGCAGTACTTC	CASSDLNSVGEQYF
.	15	few	TRBJ1-2	TRBV3-1/TRBV3-2	TGTGCCAGCAGCCAAGGGTACGGATCCGACTATGGCTACACCTTC	CASSQGYGSDYGYTF
.	17	.	TRBJ2-2	TRBV7-9	TGTGCCAGCAGCACACGGATGGGTACACCGAACACCGGGGAGCTGTTTTTT	CASSTRMGTPNTGELFF
TRBD1	15	.	TRBJ1-2	TRBV19	TGTGCCAGCACCCAGGGACAGGGTACTAACTATGGCTACACCTTC	CASTQGQGTNYGYTF
.	14	.	TRBJ2-1	TRBV5-1	TGCGCCAGCAGCCATCCCTCCGGGACTAATGAGCAGTTCTTC	CASSHPSGTNEQFF
.	16	.	TRBJ2-7	TRBV2	TGTGCCACCATTTCGCCGTTGTCGCCAAACCCCTACGAGCAGTACTTC	CATISPLSPNPYEQYF
TRBD1	17	.	TRBJ2-7	TRBV10-2	TGCGCCAGCGGAAGTGATATTGGGACAGGTTCCGTCTACGAGCAGTACTTC	CASGSDIGTGSVYEQYF
TRBD2	16	.	TRBJ2-5	TRBV18	TGTGCCAGCTCACGCCTACAAGCGGGAGAGGGCGAGACCCAGTACTTC	CASSRLQAGEGETQYF
.	11	.	TRBJ1-2	TRBV20-1	TGCAGTGCAGACGGGGACTATGGCTACACCTTC	CSADGDYGYTF
TRBD2	16	.	TRBJ2-1	TRBV3-1/TRBV3-2	TGTGCCAGCAGCCCTCGACTAGCGGGGGGCAACGGTGAGCAGTTCTTC	CASSPRLAGGNGEQFF
TRBD1	13	.	TRBJ1-1	TRBV13	TGTGCCAGCAGCCTCAGGGGGAGCACTGAAGCTTTCTTT	CASSLRGSTEAFF
.	11	.	TRBJ1-1	TRBV20-1	TGCAGTGCCATCCCGACCACTGAAGCTTTCTTT	CSAIPTTEAFF
.	13	few	TRBJ1-4	TRBV10-1	TGCGCCAGCAGTGACCGACGTAATGAAAAACTGTTTTTT	CASSDRRNEKLFF
.	15	few	TRBJ1-5	TRBV6-4	TGTGCCAGCAGGGACGGAAGGCAGACAAATCAGCCCCAGCATTTT	CASRDGRQTNQPQHF
.	15	.	TRBJ1-1	TRBV4-1	TGCGCCAGCAGCCAAGTAGCAGGTTCGAACACTGAAGCTTTCTTT	CASSQVAGSNTEAFF
.	10	few	TRBJ2-1	TRBV10-1	TGCGCCAGCAGTGAGCCCCCGGACTTCTTC	CASSEPPDFF
TRBD2	14	.	TRBJ2-2	TRBV2	TGTGCCAGCATCCGGGACGGGGGGACCGGGGAGCTGTTTTTT	CASIRDGGTGELFF
.	16	.	TRBJ1-2	TRBV14	TGTGCCAGCAGCCAAGATCAGGGTAACCCTTCAGGAGGCTACACCTTC	CASSQDQGNPSGGYTF
TRBD1	16	.	TRBJ2-1	TRBV5-4	TGTGCCAGCAGCTTGGGGGGGGGACAGGGAGACAATGAGCAGTTCTTC	CASSLGGGQGDNEQFF
.	14	.	TRBJ1-1	TRBV27	TGTGCCAGCAGTTGGTGGCAGGGTGACACTGAAGCTTTCTTT	CASSWWQGDTEAFF
TRBD2	13	.	TRBJ2-7	TRBV6-5	TGTGCCAGCAGATCTAGCGGGGTGTACGAGCAGTACTTC	CASRSSGVYEQYF
.	14	few	TRBJ1-1	TRBV5-5	TGTGCCAGCAGCTTGTACGAGAGGGTCACTGAAGCTTTCTTT	CASSLYERVTEAFF
TRBD1	17	once	TRBJ1-5	TRBV4-2	TGTGCCAGCAGCCATGAACTTTCCGGGACAGGGCGGCAGCCCCAGCATTTT	CASSHELSGTGRQPQHF
.	15	.	TRBJ2-2	TRBV7-3	TGTGCCAGCAGCCTAGCTGGGGGGCGGACCGGGGAGCTGTTTTTT	CASSLAGGRTGELFF
TRBD1	13	.	TRBJ1-2	TRBV5-1	TGCGCCAGCAGCTCGGGACAGCTTTTCGGCTACACCTTC	CASSSGQLFGYTF
TRBD2	13	.	TRBJ2-7	TRBV12-3/TRBV12-4	TGTGCCAGCAGTTTTGGCGGGGGGGACGAGCAGTACTTC	CASSFGGGDEQYF
.	13	.	TRBJ2-7	TRBV4-2	TGTGCCAGCAGCCTCGAGGCCTGGGACGAGCAGTACTTC	CASSLEAWDEQYF
.	16	.	TRBJ1-3	TRBV11-2	TGTGCCAGCAGCTTAGCGGTGGGAGGCCCTGGAAACACCATATATTTT	CASSLAVGGPGNTIYF